Listed below are T cell receptor beta chains from one sample, sequenced in a study of blood T cell repertoires in COVID-19. Using immunoSEQ multiplex PCR, the repertoire was profiled, and TCRdb retains in-frame clones only, with some absent. The table has about 61,000 clones, approximately 91% seen once. Sequencing was carried out using peripheral blood. The receptors come from a woman in her forties or fifties with active or convalescent COVID-19. The CDR3 runs from the conserved cysteine through the conserved F or W. The order of the fields is V gene, CDR3 length, CDR3 protein.

V gene: TRBV28; CDR3 length: 15; CDR3 protein: CASSSPLSGFGELFF
V gene: TRBV11-3; CDR3 length: 13; CDR3 protein: CASSSQGDTEAFF
V gene: TRBV10-3; CDR3 length: 14; CDR3 protein: CAIRGDRVQLGQYF
V gene: TRBV19; CDR3 length: 15; CDR3 protein: CASSITLAGYYGYTF
V gene: TRBV25-1; CDR3 length: 15; CDR3 protein: CASSDVGGRENTIYF
V gene: TRBV7-2; CDR3 length: 13; CDR3 protein: CASSIDSNYGYTF
V gene: TRBV6-5; CDR3 length: 15; CDR3 protein: CASSPYVGPYNEQFF
V gene: TRBV18; CDR3 length: 16; CDR3 protein: CASSLGQGAWNTEAFF
V gene: TRBV10-1; CDR3 length: 14; CDR3 protein: CASSESGAGEKLFF
V gene: TRBV5-4; CDR3 length: 16; CDR3 protein: CASSLGQVRITTEAFF
V gene: TRBV4-2; CDR3 length: 16; CDR3 protein: CASSHASDRANQPQHF
V gene: TRBV5-6; CDR3 length: 13; CDR3 protein: CASSSVGTYEQYF
V gene: TRBV7-3; CDR3 length: 15; CDR3 protein: CASSVNRGPEETQYF
V gene: TRBV25-1; CDR3 length: 15; CDR3 protein: CASSEFLAGVETQYF
V gene: TRBV5-4; CDR3 length: 11; CDR3 protein: CASHNTGELFF
V gene: TRBV4-1; CDR3 length: 14; CDR3 protein: CASGAGGEGNTIYF
V gene: TRBV5-6; CDR3 length: 15; CDR3 protein: CASSSSWTKDNEQFF
V gene: TRBV2; CDR3 length: 15; CDR3 protein: CASSSPKGDRYGYTF
V gene: TRBV9; CDR3 length: 13; CDR3 protein: CASSGRTGETQYF
V gene: TRBV27; CDR3 length: 14; CDR3 protein: CASSLSNRGHGYTF
V gene: TRBV5-6; CDR3 length: 15; CDR3 protein: CASSFLGAGYGELFF
V gene: TRBV5-1; CDR3 length: 15; CDR3 protein: CASSLDGYNGNTIYF
V gene: TRBV5-1; CDR3 length: 17; CDR3 protein: CASSFSPLAGAQETQYF
V gene: TRBV30; CDR3 length: 11; CDR3 protein: CALDRSYGYTF
V gene: TRBV9; CDR3 length: 13; CDR3 protein: CASSVGGRSEAFF
V gene: TRBV7-9; CDR3 length: 16; CDR3 protein: CASSRVGGQASSPLHF
V gene: TRBV7-3; CDR3 length: 13; CDR3 protein: CASSFAGVNEQFF
V gene: TRBV28; CDR3 length: 15; CDR3 protein: CASSRLDRLNTEAFF
V gene: TRBV28; CDR3 length: 13; CDR3 protein: CASSLLQGNEQYF
V gene: TRBV7-9; CDR3 length: 15; CDR3 protein: CASSLEGLPYNEQFF
V gene: TRBV5-1; CDR3 length: 16; CDR3 protein: CASSGLAGGLYNEQFF
V gene: TRBV2; CDR3 length: 14; CDR3 protein: CASSATGATSGYTF
V gene: TRBV6-5; CDR3 length: 14; CDR3 protein: CASSLTGQGEGYTF
V gene: TRBV5-1; CDR3 length: 15; CDR3 protein: CASSPEGLTGNTIYF
V gene: TRBV15; CDR3 length: 14; CDR3 protein: CATSRDRAGETQYF
V gene: TRBV29-1; CDR3 length: 12; CDR3 protein: CSGSSGAQGYTF
V gene: TRBV3-1/TRBV3-2; CDR3 length: 12; CDR3 protein: CARRGPGDPANF
V gene: TRBV10-2; CDR3 length: 14; CDR3 protein: CASRGAQGNYGYTF
V gene: TRBV27; CDR3 length: 17; CDR3 protein: CASSFVFGGGGTNEQFF
V gene: TRBV5-1; CDR3 length: 15; CDR3 protein: CASSFELASYNEQFF
V gene: TRBV5-8; CDR3 length: 14; CDR3 protein: CASSLIPGTYEQYF
V gene: TRBV6-2/TRBV6-3; CDR3 length: 14; CDR3 protein: CASSYLGLDHTQYF
V gene: TRBV6-5; CDR3 length: 14; CDR3 protein: CASSYGQGGQPQHF
V gene: TRBV15; CDR3 length: 15; CDR3 protein: CATSRASGSYNEQFF
V gene: TRBV29-1; CDR3 length: 15; CDR3 protein: CSVEDPGTGPYGYTF
V gene: TRBV7-8; CDR3 length: 17; CDR3 protein: CASSLRRAGASYNEQFF
V gene: TRBV5-1; CDR3 length: 15; CDR3 protein: CASSGGRGGLNEQFF
V gene: TRBV10-1; CDR3 length: 14; CDR3 protein: CASSEKDRDYEQYF
V gene: TRBV9; CDR3 length: 17; CDR3 protein: CASSPRTSGTYYNEQFF
V gene: TRBV10-3; CDR3 length: 16; CDR3 protein: CAISAGRGAGGDEQYF
V gene: TRBV18; CDR3 length: 18; CDR3 protein: CASSKPGASGRGDNEQFF
V gene: TRBV30; CDR3 length: 13; CDR3 protein: CAWSYAEDQPQHF